This T cell receptor (beta chain) appears in the sequencing data of a study of vaccination and CD4 T cells after COVID-19. Study-level background: Four females and six males made up the convalescents, two of whom were Hispanic. SARS-CoV-2, HCoV-NL63, HCoV-OC43 and HCoV-229E supplied the overlapping spike peptides used to stimulate cells.

The Oncomine TCR Beta short-read assay generated sequence data from the DNA of cultured CD4+ T cells. Using its own MiXCR run on the PCR reads, TCRdb lists one record per CDR3 protein. The sample lists approximately 9,400 distinct CDR3 sequences; 28% were seen once. Germline V gene data show CDR1 as SGHTS and CDR2 as YDEGEE. The CDR3 runs to 14 residues. Trimming removed 1 base at V and 3 bases at J, with 8 bases between. Treatment: roughly 11-day PBMC culture with coronavirus spike peptide pools or control peptides (ViraFEST assay). On this clonotype itself: The target antigen is unknown.

This chain connects TRBV5-8 to TRBJ2-1, with D maybe TRBD2 (5 bases). This sequence originates from a human donor who had recovered from COVID-19. Sequenced here: CD4+ T cells from blood, cultured in vitro, sampled after SARS-CoV-2 vaccination. CDR3 region: CASSLSGIYNEQFF. The CDR3 DNA reads TGTGCCAGCAGCTTGTCCGGGATCTACAATGAGCAGTTCTTC.